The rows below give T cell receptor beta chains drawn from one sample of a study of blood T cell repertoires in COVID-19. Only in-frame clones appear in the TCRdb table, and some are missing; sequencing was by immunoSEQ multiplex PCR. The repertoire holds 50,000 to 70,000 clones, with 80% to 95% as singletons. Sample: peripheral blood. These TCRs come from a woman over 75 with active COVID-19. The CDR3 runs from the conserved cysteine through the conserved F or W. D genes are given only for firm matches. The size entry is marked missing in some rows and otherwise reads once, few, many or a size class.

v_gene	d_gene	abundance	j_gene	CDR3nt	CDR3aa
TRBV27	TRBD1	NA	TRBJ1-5	TGTGCCAGCAGTTTATGGGGACAGGGGGAGGGCAATCAGCCCCAGCATTTT	CASSLWGQGEGNQPQHF
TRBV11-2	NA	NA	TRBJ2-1	TGTGCCAGCAGCTTAGGGTCCGGAGGGGCCAATGAGCAGTTCTTC	CASSLGSGGANEQFF
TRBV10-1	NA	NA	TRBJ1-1	TGCGCCAGCAGTGTGGACGGGGAGAACACTGAAGCTTTCTTT	CASSVDGENTEAFF
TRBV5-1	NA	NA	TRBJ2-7	TGCGCCAGCAGCCCTCCGGCCTACGAGCAGTACTTC	CASSPPAYEQYF
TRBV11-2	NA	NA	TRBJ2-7	TGTGCCAGCAGCTTAGATTTTAGTCGGCAGGGGACCTACGAGCAGTACTTC	CASSLDFSRQGTYEQYF
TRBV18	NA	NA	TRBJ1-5	TGTGCCAGCTCAGGCGTCACAGGGCAGAATCAGCCCCAGCATTTT	CASSGVTGQNQPQHF
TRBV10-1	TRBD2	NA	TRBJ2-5	TGCGCCAGCAGTAAGACTAGCGGAGAACAAGAGACCCAGTACTTC	CASSKTSGEQETQYF
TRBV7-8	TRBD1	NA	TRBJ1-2	TGTGCCAGCAGCGAGGACAGGGCGATCGGCTACACCTTC	CASSEDRAIGYTF
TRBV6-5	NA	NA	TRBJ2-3	TGTGCCAGCTCGGCGGAAAGGAATGAGCAGTATTTT	CASSAERNEQYF
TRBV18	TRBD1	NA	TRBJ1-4	TGTGCCAGCTCATCGATGACCGGGACAGGGAATGAAAAACTGTTTTTT	CASSSMTGTGNEKLFF
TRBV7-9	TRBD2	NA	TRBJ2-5	TGTGCCAGCAGCCTCGCCCCCCCTAGCGGAGGAGAGACCCAGTACTTC	CASSLAPPSGGETQYF
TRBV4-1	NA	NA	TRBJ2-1	TGCGCCAGCACCCAAAATCCGGGAGAAAATGAGCAGTTCTTC	CASTQNPGENEQFF
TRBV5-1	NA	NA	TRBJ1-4	TGCGCCAGCAGCTTCTACGGGAATGAAAAACTGTTTTTT	CASSFYGNEKLFF
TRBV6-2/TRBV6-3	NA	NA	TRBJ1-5	TGTGCCAGCAGTTACCTGGTCGGGGACAATCAGCCCCAGCATTTT	CASSYLVGDNQPQHF
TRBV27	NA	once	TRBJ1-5	TGTGCCAGCAGTTTAGAGGGAGGGCCCCAGCATTTT	CASSLEGGPQHF
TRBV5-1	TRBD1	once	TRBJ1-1	TGCGCCAGCAGCTTGGAGGAAGACAGGGGGCGAGAAGCTTTCTTT	CASSLEEDRGREAFF
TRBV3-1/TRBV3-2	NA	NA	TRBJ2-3	TGTGCCAGCAGCCTCGTTGGGGGCGCTAGCACAGATACGCAGTATTTT	CASSLVGGASTDTQYF
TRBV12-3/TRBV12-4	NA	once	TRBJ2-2	TGTGCCAGCAGTCCCTATACCGGGGAGCTGTTTTTT	CASSPYTGELFF
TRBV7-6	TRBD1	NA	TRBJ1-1	TGTGCCAGCAGCTTAGCGACAGGGGTGAACACTGAAGCTTTCTTT	CASSLATGVNTEAFF
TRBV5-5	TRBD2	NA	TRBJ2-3	TGTGCCAGCAGCTTGGCGGTAGCGGGGGGCCCCACAGATACGCAGTATTTT	CASSLAVAGGPTDTQYF
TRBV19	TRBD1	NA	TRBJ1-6	TGTGCCAGTTCGGCAGGGGGTAATTCACCCCTCCACTTT	CASSAGGNSPLHF
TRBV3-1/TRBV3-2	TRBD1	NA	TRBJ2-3	TGTGCCAGCAGCCAAGGTCAGGGGGCTGCAGATACGCAGTATTTT	CASSQGQGAADTQYF
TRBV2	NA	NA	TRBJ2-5	TGTGCCAGCATCAGGCACCGGTCGGAGACCCAGTACTTC	CASIRHRSETQYF
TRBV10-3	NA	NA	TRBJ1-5	TGTGCCATCAGTGATTGGACAGATTCTCAGCCCCAGCATTTT	CAISDWTDSQPQHF
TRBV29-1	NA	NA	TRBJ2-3	TGCAGCGTTGATGGGGGGACCGAAGGGAGGCAGTATTTT	CSVDGGTEGRQYF
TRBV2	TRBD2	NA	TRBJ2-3	TGTGCCAGCAACCAGGGACTAGCGGATTTCACAGATACGCAGTATTTT	CASNQGLADFTDTQYF
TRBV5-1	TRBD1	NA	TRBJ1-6	TGCGCCAGCAGCTGGGGTCCGTTGGGACAGGGTAATTCACCCCTCCACTTT	CASSWGPLGQGNSPLHF
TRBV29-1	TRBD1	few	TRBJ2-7	TGCAGCGTGACCCCCGGGACAGGGTCCTACGAGCAGTACTTC	CSVTPGTGSYEQYF
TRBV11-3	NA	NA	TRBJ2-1	TGTGCCAGCAGCTTAAGTCAGAACTACAATGAGCAGTTCTTC	CASSLSQNYNEQFF
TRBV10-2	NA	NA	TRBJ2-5	TGCGCCAGCCGAACTGTGGGGGGTGGGGAAGAGACCCAGTACTTC	CASRTVGGGEETQYF
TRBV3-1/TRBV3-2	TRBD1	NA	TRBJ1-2	TGTGCCAGCAGCCACCCCAGGACAGGGAACTATGGCTACACCTTC	CASSHPRTGNYGYTF
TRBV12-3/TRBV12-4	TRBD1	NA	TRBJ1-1	TGTGCCAGCAGTCGGGGACAGGTTGAAGCTTTCTTT	CASSRGQVEAFF
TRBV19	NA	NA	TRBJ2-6	TGTGCCAGTAGTATAGTAGGGGGTTCCAACGTCCTGACTTTC	CASSIVGGSNVLTF
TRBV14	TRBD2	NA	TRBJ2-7	TGTGCCAGCAGCCACCCGACTAGCGGCTACGAGCAGTACTTC	CASSHPTSGYEQYF
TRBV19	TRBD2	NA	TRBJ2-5	TGTGCCAGTAGTATAGCGGGGGGGGACGTCTACCAAGAGACCCAGTACTTC	CASSIAGGDVYQETQYF
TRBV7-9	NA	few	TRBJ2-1	TGTGCCAGCAGCTCCTCTGGCGGACTTGATGAGCAGTTCTTC	CASSSSGGLDEQFF
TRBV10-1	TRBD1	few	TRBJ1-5	TGCGCCAGCAGTGGACAGGGGGATCAGCCCCAGCATTTT	CASSGQGDQPQHF
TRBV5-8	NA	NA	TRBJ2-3	TGTGCCAGCAGCCGCCTGGGAATGGGGGAGGGCACAGATACGCAGTATTTT	CASSRLGMGEGTDTQYF
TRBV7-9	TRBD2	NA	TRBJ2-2	TGTGCCAGCAGTCTTAGGGGTCCGACTAGCGGGAACACCGGGGAGCTGTTTTTT	CASSLRGPTSGNTGELFF
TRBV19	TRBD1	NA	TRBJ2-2	TGTGCCAGTAGCACACTCGAGACAGGGTCCGGGGAGCTGTTTTTT	CASSTLETGSGELFF
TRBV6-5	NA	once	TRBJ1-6	TGTGCCAGCAATCGACACTGGAATTCACCCCTCCACTTT	CASNRHWNSPLHF
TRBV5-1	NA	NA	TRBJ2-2	TGCGCCAGCAGCTTATTCTCCCAGGGGGGCACCGGGGAGCTGTTTTTT	CASSLFSQGGTGELFF
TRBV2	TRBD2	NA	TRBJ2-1	TGTGCCAGCAGTGCTAGGAGCGGGGCTTACAATGAGCAGTTCTTC	CASSARSGAYNEQFF
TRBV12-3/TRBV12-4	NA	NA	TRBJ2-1	TGTGCCAGCAGTTTTCGTAGGAGTGAGCAGTTCTTC	CASSFRRSEQFF
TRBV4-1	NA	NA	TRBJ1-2	TGCGCCAGCAGCCAAGATCCGAACCCTCTATACGGCTACACCTTC	CASSQDPNPLYGYTF
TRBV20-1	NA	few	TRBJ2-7	TGCAGTGTCGCTGGACAGAACGAGCAGTACTTC	CSVAGQNEQYF
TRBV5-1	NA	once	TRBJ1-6	TGCGCCAGCAGCTTGAGGCAGGGTTGGAATTCACCCCTCCACTTT	CASSLRQGWNSPLHF
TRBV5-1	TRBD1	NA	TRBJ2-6	TGCGCCAGCAGCTTACAGACAGGGGTTGGGGCCAACGTCCTGACTTTC	CASSLQTGVGANVLTF
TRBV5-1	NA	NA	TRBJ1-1	TGCGCCAGCAGCAGAAGTTCAGTGAACACTGAAGCTTTCTTT	CASSRSSVNTEAFF
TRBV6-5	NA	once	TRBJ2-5	TGTGCCAGCAGCGGGGGACTCCAAGAGACCCAGTACTTC	CASSGGLQETQYF
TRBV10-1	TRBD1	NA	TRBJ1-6	TGCGCCAGCAGTGAGGAGTTGGGACAGGGGGTCAGGAATTCACCCCTCCACTTT	CASSEELGQGVRNSPLHF
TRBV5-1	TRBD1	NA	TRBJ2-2	TGCGCCAGCAGGCCCTGGACAGGGCAAACCGGGGAGCTGTTTTTT	CASRPWTGQTGELFF
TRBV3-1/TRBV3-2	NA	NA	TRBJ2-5	TGTGCCAGCAGCCTCTTATCCGGGAGAAGAGAGACCCAGTACTTC	CASSLLSGRRETQYF
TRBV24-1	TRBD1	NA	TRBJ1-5	TGTGCCACCAGTGATGGGACAGGGAATCAGCCCCAGCATTTT	CATSDGTGNQPQHF
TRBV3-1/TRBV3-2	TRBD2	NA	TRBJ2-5	TGTGCCAGCAGCCTCTCTGCGGGGGACGGGGAGACCCAGTACTTC	CASSLSAGDGETQYF
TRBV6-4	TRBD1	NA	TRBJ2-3	TGTGCCAGCAGTGAGAACCCAGGGGGTTTGGGAGATACGCAGTATTTT	CASSENPGGLGDTQYF